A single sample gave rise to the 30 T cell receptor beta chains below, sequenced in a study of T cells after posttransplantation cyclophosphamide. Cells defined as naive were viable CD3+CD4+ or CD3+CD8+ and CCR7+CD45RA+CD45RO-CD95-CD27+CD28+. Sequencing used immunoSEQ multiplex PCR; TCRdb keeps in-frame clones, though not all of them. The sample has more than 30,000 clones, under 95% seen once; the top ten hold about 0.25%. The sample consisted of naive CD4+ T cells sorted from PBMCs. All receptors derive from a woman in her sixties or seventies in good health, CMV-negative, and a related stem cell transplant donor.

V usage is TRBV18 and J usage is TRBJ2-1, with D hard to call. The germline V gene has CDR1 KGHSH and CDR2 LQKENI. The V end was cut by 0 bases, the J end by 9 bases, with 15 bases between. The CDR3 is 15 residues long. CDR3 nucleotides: TGTGCCAGCTCACCACCGTCACCCGCCCGAGGTGAGCAGTTCTTC. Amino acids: CASSPPSPARGEQFF.

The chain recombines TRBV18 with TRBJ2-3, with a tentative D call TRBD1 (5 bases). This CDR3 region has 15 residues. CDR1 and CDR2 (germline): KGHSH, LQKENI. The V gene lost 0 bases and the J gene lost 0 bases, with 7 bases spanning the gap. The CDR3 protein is CASSPPAGSTDTQYF. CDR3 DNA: TGTGCCAGCTCACCACCCGCAGGGAGCACAGATACGCAGTATTTT.

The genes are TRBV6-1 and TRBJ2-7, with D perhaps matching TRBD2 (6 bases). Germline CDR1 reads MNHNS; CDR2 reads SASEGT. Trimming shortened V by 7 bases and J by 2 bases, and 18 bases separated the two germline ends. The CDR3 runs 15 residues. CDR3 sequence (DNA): TGTGCCAGCATATCCGGCCAGCGGGTAACCTACGAGCAGTACTTC. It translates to CASISGQRVTYEQYF.

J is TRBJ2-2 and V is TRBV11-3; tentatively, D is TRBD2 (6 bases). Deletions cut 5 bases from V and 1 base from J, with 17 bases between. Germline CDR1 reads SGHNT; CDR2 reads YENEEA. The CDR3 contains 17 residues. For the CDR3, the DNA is TGTGCCAGCAGCCCTGGGACTCTGACCGTGAACACCGGGGAGCTGTTTTTT. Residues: CASSPGTLTVNTGELFF.

The CDR3 loop is CASSSWDRGRHQPQHF. The CDR3 coding sequence is TGTGCCAGCAGTTCTTGGGACAGGGGGCGGCATCAGCCCCAGCATTTT. This rearrangement joins TRBV28 to TRBJ1-5; TRBD1 aligns across 12 bases. V shed 4 bases and J 5 bases; nucleotides not matched to a gene: 6. The CDR3 sequence is 16 residues long. Looked up from germline, CDR1 is MDHEN and CDR2 is SYDVKM.

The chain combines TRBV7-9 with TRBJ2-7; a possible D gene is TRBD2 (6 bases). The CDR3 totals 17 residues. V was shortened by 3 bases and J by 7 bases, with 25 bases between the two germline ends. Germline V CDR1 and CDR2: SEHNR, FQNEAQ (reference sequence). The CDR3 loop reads CASSFKGKERASGEQYF. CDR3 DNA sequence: TGTGCCAGCAGCTTTAAGGGCAAGGAGCGGGCCTCTGGGGAGCAGTACTTC.

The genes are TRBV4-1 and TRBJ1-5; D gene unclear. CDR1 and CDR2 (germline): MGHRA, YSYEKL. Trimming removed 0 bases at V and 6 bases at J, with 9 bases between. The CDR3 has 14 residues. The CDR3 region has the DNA TGCGCCAGCAGCCAAGATTCGGGTACTCAGCCCCAGCATTTT. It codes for CASSQDSGTQPQHF.

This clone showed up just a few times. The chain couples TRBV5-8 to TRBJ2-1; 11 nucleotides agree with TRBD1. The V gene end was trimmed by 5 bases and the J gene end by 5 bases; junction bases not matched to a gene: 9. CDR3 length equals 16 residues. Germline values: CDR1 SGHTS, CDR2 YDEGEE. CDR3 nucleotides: TGTGCCAGCAGACCAGGCGGGACAGGGGGTAACAATGAGCAGTTCTTC. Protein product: CASRPGGTGGNNEQFF.

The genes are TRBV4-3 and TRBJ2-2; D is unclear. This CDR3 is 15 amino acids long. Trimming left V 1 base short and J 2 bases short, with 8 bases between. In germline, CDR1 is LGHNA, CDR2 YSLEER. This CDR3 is CASSQVMSNTGELFF. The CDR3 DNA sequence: TGCGCCAGCAGCCAAGTAATGAGCAACACCGGGGAGCTGTTTTTT.

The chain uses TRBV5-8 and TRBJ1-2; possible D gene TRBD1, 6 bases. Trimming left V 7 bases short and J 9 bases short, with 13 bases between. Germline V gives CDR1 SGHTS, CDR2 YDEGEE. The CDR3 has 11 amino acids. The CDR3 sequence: CASRRGASYTF. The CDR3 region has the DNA TGTGCCAGCCGCCGGGGGGCGAGCTACACCTTC.

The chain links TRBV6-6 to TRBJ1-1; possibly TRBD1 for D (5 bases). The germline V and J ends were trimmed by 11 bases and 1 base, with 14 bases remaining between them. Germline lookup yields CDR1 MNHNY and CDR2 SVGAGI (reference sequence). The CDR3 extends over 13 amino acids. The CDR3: CAGRQLSNTEAFF. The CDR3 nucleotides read TGTGCCGGGCGACAGCTCTCGAACACTGAAGCTTTCTTT.

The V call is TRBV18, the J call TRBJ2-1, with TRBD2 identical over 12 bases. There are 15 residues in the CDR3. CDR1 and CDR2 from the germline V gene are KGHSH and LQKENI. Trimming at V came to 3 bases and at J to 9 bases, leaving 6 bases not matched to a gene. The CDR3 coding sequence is TGTGCCAGCTCACCCCGACTAGCGGGGGATGGTGAGCAGTTCTTC. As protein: CASSPRLAGDGEQFF. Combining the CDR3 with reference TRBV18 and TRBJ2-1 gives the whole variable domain NAGVMQNPRHLVRRRGQEARLRCSPMKGHSHVYWYRQLPEEGLKFMVYLQKENIIDESGMPKERFSAEFPKEGPSILRIQQVVRGDSAAYFCASSPRLAGDGEQFFGPGTRLTVL.

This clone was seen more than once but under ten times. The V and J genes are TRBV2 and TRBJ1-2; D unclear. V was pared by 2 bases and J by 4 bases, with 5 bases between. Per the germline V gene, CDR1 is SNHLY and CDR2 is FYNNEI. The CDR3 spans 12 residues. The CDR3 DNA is TGTGCCAGCAGTGAACTCTCCTATGGCTACACCTTC. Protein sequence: CASSELSYGYTF.

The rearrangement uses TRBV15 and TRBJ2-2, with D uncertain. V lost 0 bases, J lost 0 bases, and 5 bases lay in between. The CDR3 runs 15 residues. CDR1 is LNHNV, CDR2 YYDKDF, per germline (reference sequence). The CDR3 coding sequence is TGTGCCACCAGCAGAGATTACTCGAACACCGGGGAGCTGTTTTTT. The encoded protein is CATSRDYSNTGELFF.

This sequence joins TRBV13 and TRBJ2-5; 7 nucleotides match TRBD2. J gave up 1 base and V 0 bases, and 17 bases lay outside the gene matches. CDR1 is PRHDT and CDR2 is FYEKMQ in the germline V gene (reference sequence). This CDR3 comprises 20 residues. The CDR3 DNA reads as TGTGCCAGCAGCTTAGGCCACGGGGGAGGGCCCCTTTTCGGCCAAGAGACCCAGTACTTC. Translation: CASSLGHGGGPLFGQETQYF.

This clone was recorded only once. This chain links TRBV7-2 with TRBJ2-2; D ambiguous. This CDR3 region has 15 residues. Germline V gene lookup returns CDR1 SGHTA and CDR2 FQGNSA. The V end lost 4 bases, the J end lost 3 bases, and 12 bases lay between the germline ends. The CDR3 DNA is TGTGCCAGCAGCTGGGCTGGATCTCACACCGGGGAGCTGTTTTTT. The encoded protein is CASSWAGSHTGELFF.

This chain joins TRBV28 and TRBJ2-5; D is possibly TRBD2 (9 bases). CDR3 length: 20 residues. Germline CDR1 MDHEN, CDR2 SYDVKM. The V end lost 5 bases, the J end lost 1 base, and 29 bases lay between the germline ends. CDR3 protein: CASSPLTGGWGGRAQETQYF. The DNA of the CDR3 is TGTGCCAGCAGTCCCCTAACAGGGGGGTGGGGCGGGAGGGCCCAAGAGACCCAGTACTTC.

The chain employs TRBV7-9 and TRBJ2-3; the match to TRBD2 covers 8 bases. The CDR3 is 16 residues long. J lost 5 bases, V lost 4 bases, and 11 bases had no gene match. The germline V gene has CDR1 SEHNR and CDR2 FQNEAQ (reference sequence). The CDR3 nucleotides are TGTGCCAGCAGCTCCGGGCGGGGGGCCGGAGAAGATACGCAGTATTTT. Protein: CASSSGRGAGEDTQYF.

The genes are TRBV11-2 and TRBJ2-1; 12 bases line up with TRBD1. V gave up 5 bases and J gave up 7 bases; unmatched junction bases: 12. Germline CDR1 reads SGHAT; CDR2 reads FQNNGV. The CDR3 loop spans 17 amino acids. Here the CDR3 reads CASSHQMGQGAGNEQFF. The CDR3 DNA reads TGTGCCAGCAGCCACCAAATGGGACAGGGGGCAGGAAATGAGCAGTTCTTC.

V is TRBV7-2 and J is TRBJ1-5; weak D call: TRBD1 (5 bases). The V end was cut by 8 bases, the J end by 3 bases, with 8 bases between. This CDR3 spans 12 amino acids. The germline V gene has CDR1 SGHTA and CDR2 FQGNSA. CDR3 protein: CASSRDNQPQHF. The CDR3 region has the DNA TGTGCCAGCTCCAGGGACAATCAGCCCCAGCATTTT.

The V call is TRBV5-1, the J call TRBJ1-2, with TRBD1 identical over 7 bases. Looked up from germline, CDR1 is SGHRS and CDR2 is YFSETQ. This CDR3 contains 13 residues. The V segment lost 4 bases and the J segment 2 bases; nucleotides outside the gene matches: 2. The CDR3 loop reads CASSPGQNYGYTF. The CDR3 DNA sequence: TGCGCCAGCAGCCCGGGACAGAACTATGGCTACACCTTC.

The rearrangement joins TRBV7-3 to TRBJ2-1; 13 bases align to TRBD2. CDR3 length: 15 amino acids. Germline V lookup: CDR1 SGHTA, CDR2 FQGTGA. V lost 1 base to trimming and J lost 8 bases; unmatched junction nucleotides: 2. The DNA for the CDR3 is TGTGCCAGCAGCTTAATCACTAGCGGGAGGGATGAGCAGTTCTTC. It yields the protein CASSLITSGRDEQFF.

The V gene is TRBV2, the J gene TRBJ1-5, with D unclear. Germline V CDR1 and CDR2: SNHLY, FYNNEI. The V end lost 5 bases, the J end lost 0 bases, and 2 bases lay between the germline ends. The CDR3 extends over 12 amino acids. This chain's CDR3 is CASSYSNQPQHF. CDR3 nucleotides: TGTGCCAGCAGTTATAGCAATCAGCCCCAGCATTTT.

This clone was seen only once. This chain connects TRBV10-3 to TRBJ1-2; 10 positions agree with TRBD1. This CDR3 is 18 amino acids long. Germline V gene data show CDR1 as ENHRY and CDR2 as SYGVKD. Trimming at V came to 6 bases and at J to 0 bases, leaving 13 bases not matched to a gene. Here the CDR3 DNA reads TGTGCCATCAGATCCTCTGGGACAGGGGAAAGAGCTAACTATGGCTACACCTTC. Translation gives CAIRSSGTGERANYGYTF.

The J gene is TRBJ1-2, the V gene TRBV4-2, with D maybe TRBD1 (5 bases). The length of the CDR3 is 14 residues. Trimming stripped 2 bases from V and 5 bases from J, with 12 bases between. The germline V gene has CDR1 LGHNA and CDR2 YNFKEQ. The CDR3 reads CASSQLGAAYGYTF. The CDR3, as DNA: TGTGCCAGCAGCCAATTAGGGGCGGCTTATGGCTACACCTTC.

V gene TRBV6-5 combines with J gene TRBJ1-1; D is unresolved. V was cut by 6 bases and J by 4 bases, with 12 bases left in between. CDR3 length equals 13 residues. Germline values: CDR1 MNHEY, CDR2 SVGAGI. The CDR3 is CASRSTLGTEAFF. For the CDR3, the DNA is TGTGCCAGCAGATCGACTCTCGGCACTGAAGCTTTCTTT.

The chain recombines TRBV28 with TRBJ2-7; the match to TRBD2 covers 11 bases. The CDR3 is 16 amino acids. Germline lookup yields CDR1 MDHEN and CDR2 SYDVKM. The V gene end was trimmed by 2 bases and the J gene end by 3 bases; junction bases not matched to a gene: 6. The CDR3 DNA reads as TGTGCCAGCAGTTTAAGCAGACTAGCGGGATACTACGAGCAGTACTTC. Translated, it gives CASSLSRLAGYYEQYF.

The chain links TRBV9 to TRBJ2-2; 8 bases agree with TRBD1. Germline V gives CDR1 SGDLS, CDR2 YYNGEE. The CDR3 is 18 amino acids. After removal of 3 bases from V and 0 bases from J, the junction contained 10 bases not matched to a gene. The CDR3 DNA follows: TGTGCCAGCAGCGGCCGGACAGGGACCTACGCGAACACCGGGGAGCTGTTTTTT. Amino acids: CASSGRTGTYANTGELFF.

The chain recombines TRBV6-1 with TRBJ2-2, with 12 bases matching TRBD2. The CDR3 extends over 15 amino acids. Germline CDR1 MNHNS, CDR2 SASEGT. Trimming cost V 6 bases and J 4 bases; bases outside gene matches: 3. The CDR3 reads CASRPSGGATGELFF. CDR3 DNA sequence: TGTGCCAGCAGGCCTAGCGGGGGGGCCACCGGGGAGCTGTTTTTT.

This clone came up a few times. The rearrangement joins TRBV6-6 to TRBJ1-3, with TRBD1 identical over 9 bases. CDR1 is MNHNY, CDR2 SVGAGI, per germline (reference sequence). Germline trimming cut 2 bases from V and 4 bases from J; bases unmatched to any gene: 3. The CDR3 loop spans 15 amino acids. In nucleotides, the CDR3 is TGTGCCAGCAGTTACGGGACAGGGAACGGAAACACCATATATTTT. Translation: CASSYGTGNGNTIYF.